This T cell receptor beta chain is drawn from a study of cytomegalovirus exposure and HLA in healthy donors. The PCR had 60 Vbeta and 13 Jbeta primers. Assay used: immunoSEQ multiplex PCR; TCRdb lists only in-frame clones, some missing. The data show approximately 160,000 clones, roughly 84% seen once. This CDR3 is 14 amino acids long. Germline V gene lookup returns CDR1 SEHNR and CDR2 FQNEAQ (reference sequence). The germline V and J ends were trimmed by 5 bases and 1 base, with 11 bases remaining between them. This rearrangement joins TRBV7-9 to TRBJ2-5; no firm D call. Specimen: PBMCs. The TCR sequence derives from a boy between 2 and 10 years old in good health and CMV-seronegative. CDR3 sequence (DNA): TGTGCCAGCAGCGCAGTGGCGGTCCAAGAGACCCAGTACTTC. This gives the protein CASSAVAVQETQYF.